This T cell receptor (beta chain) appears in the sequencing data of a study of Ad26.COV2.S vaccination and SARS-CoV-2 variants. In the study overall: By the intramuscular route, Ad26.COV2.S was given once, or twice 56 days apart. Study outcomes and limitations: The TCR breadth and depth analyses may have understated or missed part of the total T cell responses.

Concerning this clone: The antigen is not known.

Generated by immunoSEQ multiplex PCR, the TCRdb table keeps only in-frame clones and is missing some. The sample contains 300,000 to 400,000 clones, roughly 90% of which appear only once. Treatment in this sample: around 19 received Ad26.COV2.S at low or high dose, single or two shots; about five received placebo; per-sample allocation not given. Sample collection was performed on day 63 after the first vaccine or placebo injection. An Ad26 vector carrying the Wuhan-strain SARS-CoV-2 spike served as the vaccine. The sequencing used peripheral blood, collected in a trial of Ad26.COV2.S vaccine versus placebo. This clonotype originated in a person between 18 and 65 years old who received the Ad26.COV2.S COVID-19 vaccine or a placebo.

In DNA form, the CDR3 reads TGTGCCAGCAGCGGGGTATCCCACAATGAGCAGTTCTTC. Translated: CASSGVSHNEQFF. The chain has TRBV9 and TRBJ2-1; D not certain. CDR3 length: 13 residues. Between the trimmed V and J ends, which lost 3 bases and 5 bases, there was a span of 9 bases. Germline V CDR1 and CDR2: SGDLS, YYNGEE.